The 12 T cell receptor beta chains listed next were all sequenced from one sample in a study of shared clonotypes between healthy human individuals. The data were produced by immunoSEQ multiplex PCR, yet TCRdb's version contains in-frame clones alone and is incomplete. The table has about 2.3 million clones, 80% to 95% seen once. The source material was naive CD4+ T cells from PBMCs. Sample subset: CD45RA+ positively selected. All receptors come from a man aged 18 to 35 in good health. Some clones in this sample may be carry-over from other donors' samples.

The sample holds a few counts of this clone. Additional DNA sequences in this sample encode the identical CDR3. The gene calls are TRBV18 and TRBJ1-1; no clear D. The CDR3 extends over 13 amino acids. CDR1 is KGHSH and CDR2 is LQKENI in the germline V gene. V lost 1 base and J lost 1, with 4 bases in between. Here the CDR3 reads CASSPQKNTEAFF. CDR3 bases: TGTGCCAGCTCACCACAGAAGAACACTGAAGCTTTCTTT.

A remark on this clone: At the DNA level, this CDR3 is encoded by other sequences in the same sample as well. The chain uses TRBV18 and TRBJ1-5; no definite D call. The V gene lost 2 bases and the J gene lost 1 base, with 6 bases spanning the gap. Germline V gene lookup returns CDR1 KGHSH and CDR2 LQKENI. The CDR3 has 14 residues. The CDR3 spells CASSPGMSNQPQHF. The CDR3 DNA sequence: TGTGCCAGCTCACCAGGTATGAGCAATCAGCCCCAGCATTTT.

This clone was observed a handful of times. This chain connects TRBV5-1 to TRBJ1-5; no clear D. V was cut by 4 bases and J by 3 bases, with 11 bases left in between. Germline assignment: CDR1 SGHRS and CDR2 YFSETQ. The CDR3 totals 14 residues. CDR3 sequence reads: CASSTDGVNQPQHF. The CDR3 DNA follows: TGCGCCAGCAGCACGGACGGAGTCAATCAGCCCCAGCATTTT. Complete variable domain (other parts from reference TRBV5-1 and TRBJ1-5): KAGVTQTPRYLIKTRGQQVTLSCSPISGHRSVSWYQQTPGQGLQFLFEYFSETQRNKGNFPGRFSGRQFSNSRSEMNVSTLELGDSALYLCASSTDGVNQPQHFGDGTRLSIL.

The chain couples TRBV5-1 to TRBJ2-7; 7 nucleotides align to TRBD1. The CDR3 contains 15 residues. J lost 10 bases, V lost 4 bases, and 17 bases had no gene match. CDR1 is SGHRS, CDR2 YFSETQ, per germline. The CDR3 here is CASSLQTPRQGDQYF. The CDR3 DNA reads TGCGCCAGCAGCCTACAGACACCCCGACAGGGAGACCAGTACTTC.

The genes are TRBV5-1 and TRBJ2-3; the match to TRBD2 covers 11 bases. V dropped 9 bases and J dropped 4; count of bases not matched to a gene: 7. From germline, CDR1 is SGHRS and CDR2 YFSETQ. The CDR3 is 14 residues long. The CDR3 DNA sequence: TGCGCCACCGGTAGCGGGAGGGGCTCAGATACGCAGTATTTT. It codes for CATGSGRGSDTQYF. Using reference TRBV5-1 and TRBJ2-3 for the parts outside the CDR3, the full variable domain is KAGVTQTPRYLIKTRGQQVTLSCSPISGHRSVSWYQQTPGQGLQFLFEYFSETQRNKGNFPGRFSGRQFSNSRSEMNVSTLELGDSALYLCATGSGRGSDTQYFGPGTRLTVL.

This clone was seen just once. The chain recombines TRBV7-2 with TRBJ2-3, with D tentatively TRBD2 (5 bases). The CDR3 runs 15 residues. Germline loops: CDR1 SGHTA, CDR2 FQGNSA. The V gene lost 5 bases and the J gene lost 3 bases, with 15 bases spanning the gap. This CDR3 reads CASSLTPLATDTQYF. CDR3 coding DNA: TGTGCCAGCAGCCTGACCCCTTTAGCGACAGATACGCAGTATTTT.

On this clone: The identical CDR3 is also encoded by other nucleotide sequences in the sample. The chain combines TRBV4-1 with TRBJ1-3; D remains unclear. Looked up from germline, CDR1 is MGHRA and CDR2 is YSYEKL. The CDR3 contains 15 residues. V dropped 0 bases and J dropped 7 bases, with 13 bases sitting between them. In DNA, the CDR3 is TGCGCCAGCAGCCAAGATGGAGGGCTTGGGAACACCATATATTTT. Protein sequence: CASSQDGGLGNTIYF.

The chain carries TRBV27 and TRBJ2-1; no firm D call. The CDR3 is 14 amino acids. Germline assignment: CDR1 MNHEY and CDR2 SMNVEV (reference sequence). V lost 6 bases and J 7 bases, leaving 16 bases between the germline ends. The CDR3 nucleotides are TGTGCCAGCAGGCTTATACCCTATGGGAATGAGCAGTTCTTC. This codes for CASRLIPYGNEQFF.

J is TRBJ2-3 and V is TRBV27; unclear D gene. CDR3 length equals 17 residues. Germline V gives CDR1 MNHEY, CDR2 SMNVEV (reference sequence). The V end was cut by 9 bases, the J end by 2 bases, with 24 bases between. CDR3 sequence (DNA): TGTGCCAGTCTACCCAGTTATCATACCGCCTCCACAGATACGCAGTATTTT. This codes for CASLPSYHTASTDTQYF.

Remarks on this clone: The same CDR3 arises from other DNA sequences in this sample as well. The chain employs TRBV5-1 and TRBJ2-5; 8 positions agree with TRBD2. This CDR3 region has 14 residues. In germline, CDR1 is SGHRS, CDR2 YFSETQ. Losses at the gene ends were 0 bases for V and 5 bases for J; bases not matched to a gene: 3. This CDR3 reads CASSLVGRGETQYF. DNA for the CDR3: TGCGCCAGCAGCTTGGTCGGGAGGGGTGAGACCCAGTACTTC.

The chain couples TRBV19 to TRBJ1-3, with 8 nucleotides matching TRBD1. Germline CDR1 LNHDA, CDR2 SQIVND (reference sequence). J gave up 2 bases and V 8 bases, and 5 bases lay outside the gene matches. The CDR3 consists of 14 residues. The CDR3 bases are TGTGCCAGTTCCACAGGGGGACCTGGAAACACCATATATTTT. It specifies CASSTGGPGNTIYF.

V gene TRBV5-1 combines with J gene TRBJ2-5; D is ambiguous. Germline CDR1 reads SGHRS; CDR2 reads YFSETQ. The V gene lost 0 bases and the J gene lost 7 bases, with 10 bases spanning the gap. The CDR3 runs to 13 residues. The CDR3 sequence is CASSLEVTGTQYF. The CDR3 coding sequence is TGCGCCAGCAGCTTGGAAGTCACGGGGACCCAGTACTTC. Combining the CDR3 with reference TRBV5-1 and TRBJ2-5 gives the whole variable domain KAGVTQTPRYLIKTRGQQVTLSCSPISGHRSVSWYQQTPGQGLQFLFEYFSETQRNKGNFPGRFSGRQFSNSRSEMNVSTLELGDSALYLCASSLEVTGTQYFGPGTRLLVL.